This TCR beta chain was profiled in a study of blood T cell repertoires in COVID-19. In the study overall: The cDNA or gDNA used as material had been derived from T cells, B-cell-depleted T cells, or PBMCs.

Germline V gene sequence: CDR1 WSHSY, CDR2 SAAADI. The CDR3 has 14 residues. V dropped 4 bases and J dropped 0 bases, with 9 bases sitting between them. Profiled with immunoSEQ multiplex PCR; TCRdb holds only in-frame clones, not every one. Among some 200,000 clones listed, around 80% were seen once. What was sequenced was peripheral blood. This TCR derives from a woman in her sixties or seventies with acute or convalescent COVID-19. J is TRBJ1-1 and V is TRBV10-2, with a possible D match to TRBD1 (6 bases). The CDR3 is CASSVGGLNTEAFF. The CDR3 nucleotides are TGCGCCAGCAGTGTTGGGGGCTTGAACACTGAAGCTTTCTTT.